This entry concerns a single T cell receptor (beta chain). These data originate in a study of patients and donors after allogeneic stem cell transplantation. CDR3 length: 13 amino acids. The germline V gene encodes CDR1 LNHDA and CDR2 SQIVND (reference sequence). V lost 6 bases to trimming and J lost 3 bases, with 12 bases between them. TCRdb fed the RT-PCR reads into MiXCR, producing one record per CDR3 protein. The sample yields hundreds of thousands of distinct CDR3 sequences, 16% seen once. The sequencing sample was made of blood, either unsorted or a sorted T cell fraction (not recorded which). This chain joins TRBV19 and TRBJ2-7; possibly TRBD2 for D (5 bases). This clonotype was obtained from a human donor who was either an allogeneic HSCT recipient or a stem cell or donor lymphocyte infusion donor (not recorded which). It is not recorded whose cells these are; they may come from a transplant donor. CDR3 nucleotides: TGTGCCAGTAGCACTCTAGCTAGCTACGAGCAGTACTTC. The encoded protein is CASSTLASYEQYF.